The source of this T cell receptor beta chain is a study of response to subunit inactivated influenza vaccine. Overall study findings and caveats: That few new T cells are recruited by each seasonal influenza vaccination was the authors' suggestion.

Each CDR3 protein gets one entry after TCRdb re-called the RT-PCR reads with MiXCR. The table has 500,000 to 600,000 distinct CDR3 sequences, about 15% seen once. The V and J ends lost 3 bases and 4 bases respectively, with 12 bases between them. There are 14 residues in the CDR3. Only a few counts were recorded for this clonotype. Its antigen is currently unknown. The sample here was PBMCs from blood, taken about 12 days after vaccination. The chain links TRBV12-3 or TRBV12-4 to TRBJ1-2, with D uncertain. The source is a man aged 45 to 65 who received an inactivated influenza vaccine. For the CDR3, the DNA is TGTGCCAGCAGTTTCTCGCTGGGCCCCTATGGCTACACCTTC. Protein sequence: CASSFSLGPYGYTF.